Below, 27 T cell receptor beta chains from the same sample are listed, as sequenced in a study of beta chain features in type 1 diabetes. General observations from the study: TCRB CDR3s from Type 1 diabetes patients were moderately but significantly shorter in all four CD4+ subsets.

The antigens of these receptors remain unknown. The investigators reverse transcribed all of the isolated RNA, so they sequenced expressed TCRB transcripts. Method: immunoSEQ multiplex PCR; TCRdb's copy keeps in-frame clones and lacks some. The sample has 250,000 or so clones; roughly 21% are singletons. The specimen was naive CD4+ T cells from blood. These receptors all stem from a woman aged 40 to 50 with type 1 diabetes.

This chain links TRBV6-5 with TRBJ1-4; the match to TRBD1 covers 11 bases. V shed 6 bases and J 8 bases; nucleotides not matched to a gene: 5. The CDR3 consists of 14 residues. Per the germline V gene, CDR1 is MNHEY and CDR2 is SVGAGI. CDR3 amino acids: CASRTGTGGEKLFF. CDR3 nucleotides: TGTGCCAGCAGAACCGGGACAGGGGGGGAAAAACTGTTTTTT.

This clone showed up just a few times. Within the sample, other DNA sequences also encode this same CDR3. The chain recombines TRBV5-4 with TRBJ1-2; D is undetermined. With 0 bases removed from V and 4 bases from J, the gap between germline ends came to 4 bases. CDR1 is SGHNT, CDR2 YYREEE, per germline (reference sequence). This CDR3 is built from 12 residues. This CDR3 reads CASSLVGYGYTF. The CDR3 DNA follows: TGTGCCAGCAGCTTGGTCGGCTATGGCTACACCTTC.

V and J are TRBV5-1 and TRBJ2-5; perhaps TRBD2 as D (6 bases). The CDR3 runs 14 residues. Germline lookup yields CDR1 SGHRS and CDR2 YFSETQ. Deletions cut 8 bases from V and 3 bases from J, with 17 bases between. This chain's CDR3 is CASSAGRGEETQYF. The CDR3 coding sequence is TGCGCCAGTAGCGCCGGCCGCGGGGAAGAGACCCAGTACTTC.

This clone was counted between two and nine times. The V gene is TRBV4-1, the J gene TRBJ1-1; 7 nucleotides match TRBD1. The length of the CDR3 is 15 residues. Trimming removed 3 bases from V and 2 bases from J; junction bases left unmatched: 6. Germline values: CDR1 MGHRA, CDR2 YSYEKL. This CDR3 reads CASSHPGTVNTEAFF. For the CDR3, the DNA is TGCGCCAGCAGCCACCCCGGGACAGTAAACACTGAAGCTTTCTTT.

In this sample, this clone turned up a few times. V gene TRBV7-2 combines with J gene TRBJ2-5; D may be TRBD1 (6 bases). This CDR3 contains 14 residues. Germline V gene lookup returns CDR1 SGHTA and CDR2 FQGNSA. The V and J ends lost 5 bases and 5 bases respectively, with 15 bases between them. Here the CDR3 reads CASSTGTLAETQYF. CDR3 coding DNA: TGTGCCAGCAGCACCGGGACACTTGCGGAGACCCAGTACTTC.

The chain links TRBV29-1 to TRBJ2-7; 7 bases line up with TRBD2. This CDR3 has 14 amino acids. Germline lookup yields CDR1 SQVTM and CDR2 ANQGSEA. V shed 0 bases, J shed 5 bases, and the junction held 7 bases outside the gene matches. The CDR3 is CSVEDPAGVDEQYF. The CDR3 DNA reads TGCAGCGTTGAAGATCCCGCGGGGGTCGACGAGCAGTACTTC.

This clone was seen more than once but under ten times. Compared with germline, one end of the junction differs, possibly owing to a read error. The chain carries TRBV7-7 and TRBJ2-1; 13 nucleotides agree with TRBD2. From germline, CDR1 is SSHAT and CDR2 FNYEAQ (reference sequence). CDR3 length: 13 amino acids. CDR3 coding DNA: TGTGCTAGCAGCTCGGGACTAGCGGGGGAGCAGTTCTTC. It specifies CASSSGLAGEQFF.

This clone was detected a few times. Different DNA sequences within this sample yield the same CDR3. This chain uses TRBV29-1 with TRBJ2-3; tentatively, D is TRBD1 (5 bases). The CDR3 sequence is 14 residues long. The V gene lost 3 bases and the J gene lost 3 bases, with 13 bases spanning the gap. The germline gives CDR1 SQVTM, CDR2 ANQGSEA. The CDR3 DNA follows: TGCAGCGTTGATGGCAGGGAAGGGACAGATACGCAGTATTTT. Protein product: CSVDGREGTDTQYF.

This chain joins TRBV11-3 and TRBJ2-2; D is unresolved. V gave up 0 bases and J gave up 13 bases, with 12 bases separating them. The CDR3 runs to 13 residues. Germline-derived CDR1 and CDR2 are SGHNT and YENEEA. CDR3 bases: TGTGCCAGCAGCTTAGATAGGCAAAGAGGGCTGTTTTTT. It encodes CASSLDRQRGLFF.

V is TRBV5-1 and J is TRBJ1-1; D ambiguous. V lost 0 bases and J lost 5, with 11 bases in between. The CDR3 runs 14 residues. Germline V CDR1 and CDR2: SGHRS, YFSETQ. CDR3 nucleotides: TGCGCCAGCAGCTTGGATCAGGTGGTGACTGAAGCTTTCTTT. Translation: CASSLDQVVTEAFF.

The sample holds many counts of this clone. This sequence joins TRBV23-1 and TRBJ2-4, with 7 bases lining up with TRBD1. TRBV23-1 is noted as an ORF with a role that remains uncertain. V gave up 11 bases and J gave up 8 bases; unmatched junction bases: 9. The CDR3 is made up of 12 amino acids. The CDR3 here is CAGETGRYIQYF. The CDR3 nucleotides read TGCGCCGGCGAGACAGGGCGATACATTCAGTACTTC.

J is TRBJ2-7 and V is TRBV7-3; 8 bases are a match to TRBD2. Germline assignment: CDR1 SGHTA and CDR2 FQGTGA. V dropped 5 bases and J dropped 2; count of bases not matched to a gene: 8. This CDR3 contains 15 residues. The CDR3 DNA reads TGTGCCAGCAGCCTCAGCGGGGGCTTTCCCTACGAGCAGTACTTC. Translated, it gives CASSLSGGFPYEQYF.

This clone was picked up a small number of times. The V and J genes are TRBV28 and TRBJ1-1; D is uncertain. Trimming stripped 2 bases from V and 0 bases from J, with 7 bases between. Germline loops: CDR1 MDHEN, CDR2 SYDVKM. The length of the CDR3 is 14 residues. The CDR3 sequence: CASSLRPLNTEAFF. CDR3 DNA: TGTGCCAGCAGTTTACGTCCCCTGAACACTGAAGCTTTCTTT.

This rearrangement joins TRBV30 to TRBJ2-5; TRBD2 matches 7 bases. The CDR3 consists of 15 residues. With 4 bases clipped from V and 2 bases from J, the junction kept 10 bases outside the gene matches. Looked up from germline, CDR1 is GTSNPN and CDR2 is SVGIG (reference sequence). The CDR3 bases are TGTGCCTGGACAGTGGGGGGGAGTTGGCAAGAGACCCAGTACTTC. Protein product: CAWTVGGSWQETQYF.

J is TRBJ1-1 and V is TRBV4-2; 7 nucleotides agree with TRBD1. The CDR3 has 14 amino acids. In germline, CDR1 is LGHNA, CDR2 YNFKEQ. The V gene end was trimmed by 8 bases and the J gene end by 3 bases; junction bases not matched to a gene: 9. This CDR3 is CASRRGTGDTEAFF. CDR3 coding DNA: TGTGCCAGCCGCCGGGGAACAGGGGACACTGAAGCTTTCTTT.

A few counts support this clone. The chain has TRBV4-3 and TRBJ2-5, with TRBD2 matching over 11 bases. This CDR3 is built from 18 residues. Germline CDR1 reads LGHNA; CDR2 reads YSLEER. V was clipped by 1 base and J by 5 bases; unmatched bases: 12. Written as DNA, the CDR3 is TGCGCCAGCAGCCAAGGGGCCGAGGTAGCGGGGGGGTGGGAGACCCAGTACTTC. This codes for CASSQGAEVAGGWETQYF.

This clone showed up just once. The chain uses TRBV5-6 and TRBJ1-5, with TRBD1 as a possible D gene (5 bases). The CDR3 has 15 amino acids. Germline CDR1 SGHDT, CDR2 YYEEEE. Trimming took 4 bases from V and 5 from J, leaving 16 bases between them. DNA for the CDR3: TGTGCCAGCAGCCGTACAGGTTCCACTGATCAGCCCCAGCATTTT. Translated: CASSRTGSTDQPQHF.

This clone was seen a few times. This sequence joins TRBV9 and TRBJ2-7; the D gene is possibly TRBD2 (5 bases). The CDR3 extends over 14 amino acids. The germline V and J ends were trimmed by 0 bases and 6 bases, with 13 bases remaining between them. In germline, CDR1 is SGDLS, CDR2 YYNGEE. The CDR3, as DNA: TGTGCCAGCAGCGTAGAGGGAGCTACCGGCGAGCAGTACTTC. Translated: CASSVEGATGEQYF. Based on the CDR3 plus reference TRBV9 and TRBJ2-7, the full variable domain is DSGVTQTPKHLITATGQRVTLRCSPRSGDLSVYWYQQSLDQGLQFLIQYYNGEERAKGNILERFSAQQFPDLHSELNLSSLELGDSALYFCASSVEGATGEQYFGPGTRLTVT.

The rearrangement links TRBV11-3 to TRBJ2-3; 9 nucleotides agree with TRBD2. This CDR3 spans 16 amino acids. J lost 0 bases, V lost 5 bases, and 6 bases had no gene match. Germline V gives CDR1 SGHNT, CDR2 YENEEA. The CDR3 region is CASSRGTSGSTDTQYF. The CDR3 bases are TGTGCCAGCAGCAGAGGTACTAGCGGGAGCACAGATACGCAGTATTTT.

J is TRBJ1-2 and V is TRBV5-1; TRBD1 aligns across 9 bases. Trimming cost V 4 bases and J 2 bases; bases outside gene matches: 6. Germline CDR1 and CDR2: SGHRS and YFSETQ. The CDR3 consists of 15 residues. CDR3 sequence: CASSTWTGDNYGYTF. The CDR3 nucleotides are TGCGCCAGCAGCACCTGGACAGGGGACAACTATGGCTACACCTTC.

CDR3 region: CASSLSASGGTQYF. For the CDR3, the DNA is TGTGCCAGCAGCTTATCGGCTAGCGGGGGTACCCAGTACTTC. The gene calls are TRBV7-9 and TRBJ2-5; 10 bases are a match to TRBD2. From germline, CDR1 is SEHNR and CDR2 FQNEAQ (reference sequence). V trimming: 2 bases; J trimming: 8 bases; junction bases outside the gene matches: 5. This CDR3 contains 14 residues. Drawing the rest from reference TRBV7-9 and TRBJ2-5, the complete variable domain is DTGVSQNPRHKITKRGQNVTFRCDPISEHNRLYWYRQTLGQGPEFLTYFQNEAQLEKSRLLSDRFSAERPKGSFSTLEIQRTEQGDSAMYLCASSLSASGGTQYFGPGTRLLVL.

This rearrangement joins TRBV6-6 to TRBJ2-1; tentative D call: TRBD2 (6 bases). V was pared by 7 bases and J by 7 bases, with 14 bases between. The germline V gene has CDR1 MNHNY and CDR2 SVGAGI (reference sequence). This CDR3 is 13 amino acids long. The CDR3 is CASTPFGGNEQFF. CDR3 sequence (DNA): TGTGCCAGCACCCCCTTCGGGGGAAATGAGCAGTTCTTC.

CDR3 residues: CASSVSSSLNYGYTF. The CDR3 DNA follows: TGTGCCAGCAGCGTCAGTTCCTCCCTTAACTATGGCTACACCTTC. The chain employs TRBV9 and TRBJ1-2; D is unclear. Between the trimmed V and J ends, which lost 2 bases and 1 base, there was a span of 12 bases. Germline CDR1 reads SGDLS; CDR2 reads YYNGEE. This CDR3 is built from 15 residues.

The chain carries TRBV19 and TRBJ1-5, with D maybe TRBD1 (6 bases). V was cut by 3 bases and J by 3 bases, with 12 bases left in between. Germline CDR1 and CDR2: LNHDA and SQIVND (reference sequence). This CDR3 has 15 amino acids. The CDR3 DNA reads as TGTGCCAGTAGTATGAAGGCAGGGGTCAATCAGCCCCAGCATTTT. This translates into CASSMKAGVNQPQHF.

The chain has TRBV19 and TRBJ2-4, with D possibly matching TRBD1 (5 bases). There are 13 residues in the CDR3. V lost 5 bases and J lost 9, with 14 bases in between. Germline V gene data show CDR1 as LNHDA and CDR2 as SQIVND (reference sequence). CDR3 sequence (DNA): TGTGCCAGTAGTCCAGGGAAAGGGGCCATTCAGTACTTC. This sequence encodes CASSPGKGAIQYF.

The V gene is TRBV7-9, the J gene TRBJ2-1; D gene unclear. Looked up from germline, CDR1 is SEHNR and CDR2 is FQNEAQ (reference sequence). The CDR3 totals 14 residues. V dropped 3 bases and J dropped 0 bases, with 6 bases sitting between them. The CDR3 coding sequence is TGTGCCAGCAGCTTTGTCCGCTCCTACAATGAGCAGTTCTTC. Amino acid sequence: CASSFVRSYNEQFF.

This clone turned up a few times. V is TRBV30 and J is TRBJ2-1; D is uncertain. Germline V lookup: CDR1 GTSNPN, CDR2 SVGIG (reference sequence). Trimming pared 1 base from V and 4 bases from J, leaving 11 bases between. The CDR3 length is 14 residues. For the CDR3, the DNA is TGTGCCTGGAGTGCCATTCCCATGTACAATGAGCAGTTCTTC. Amino acid sequence: CAWSAIPMYNEQFF.